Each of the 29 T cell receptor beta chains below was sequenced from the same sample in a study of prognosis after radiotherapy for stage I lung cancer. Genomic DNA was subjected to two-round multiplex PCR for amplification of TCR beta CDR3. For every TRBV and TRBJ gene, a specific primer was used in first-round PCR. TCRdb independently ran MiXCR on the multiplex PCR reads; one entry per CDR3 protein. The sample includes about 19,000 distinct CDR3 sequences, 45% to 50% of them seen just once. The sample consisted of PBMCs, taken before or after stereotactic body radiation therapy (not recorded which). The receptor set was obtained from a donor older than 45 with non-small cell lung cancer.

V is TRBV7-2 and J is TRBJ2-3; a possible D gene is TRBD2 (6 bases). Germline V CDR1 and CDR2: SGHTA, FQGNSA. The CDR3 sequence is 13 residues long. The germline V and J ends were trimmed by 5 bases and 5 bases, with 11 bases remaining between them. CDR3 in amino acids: CASSQTGVDTQYF. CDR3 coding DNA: TGTGCCAGCAGCCAGACGGGGGTAGATACGCAGTATTTT.

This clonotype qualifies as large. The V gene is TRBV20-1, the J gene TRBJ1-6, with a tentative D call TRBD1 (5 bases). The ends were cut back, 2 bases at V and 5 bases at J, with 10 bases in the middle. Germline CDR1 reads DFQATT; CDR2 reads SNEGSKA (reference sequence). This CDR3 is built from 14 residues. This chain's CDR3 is CSARKGRDNSPLHF. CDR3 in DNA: TGCAGTGCTAGAAAGGGGCGGGATAATTCACCCCTCCACTTT.

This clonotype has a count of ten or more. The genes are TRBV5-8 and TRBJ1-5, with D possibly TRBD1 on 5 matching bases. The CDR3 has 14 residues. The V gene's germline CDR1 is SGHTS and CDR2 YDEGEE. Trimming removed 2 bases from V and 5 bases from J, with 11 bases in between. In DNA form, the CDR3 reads TGTGCCAGCAGCTTTCCGGGACCCTATCAGCCCCAGCATTTT. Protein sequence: CASSFPGPYQPQHF.

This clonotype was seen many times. The CDR3 region has the DNA TGCGCCAGCAGCAGCCGACTAGCGGGAGTTGAGACCCAGTACTTC. Protein: CASSSRLAGVETQYF. The V call is TRBV4-1, the J call TRBJ2-5; 12 bases map to TRBD2. V was pared by 5 bases and J by 5 bases, with 6 bases of the junction left unmatched. Germline V lookup: CDR1 MGHRA, CDR2 YSYEKL. This CDR3 is 15 amino acids long.

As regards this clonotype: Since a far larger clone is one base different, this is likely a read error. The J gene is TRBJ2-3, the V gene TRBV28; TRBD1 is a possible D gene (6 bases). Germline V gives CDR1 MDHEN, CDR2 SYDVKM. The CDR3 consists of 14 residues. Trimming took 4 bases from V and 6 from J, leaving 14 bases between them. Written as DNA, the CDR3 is TGTGCCAGCAGTTACGGGACACCGATGGATACGCAGTATTTT. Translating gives CASSYGTPMDTQYF.

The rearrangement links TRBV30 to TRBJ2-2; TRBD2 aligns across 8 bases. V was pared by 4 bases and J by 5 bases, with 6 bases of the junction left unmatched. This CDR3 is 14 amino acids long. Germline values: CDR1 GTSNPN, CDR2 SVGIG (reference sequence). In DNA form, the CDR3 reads TGTGCCTGGAATACTAGCGGAGGAACCGGGGAGCTGTTTTTT. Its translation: CAWNTSGGTGELFF. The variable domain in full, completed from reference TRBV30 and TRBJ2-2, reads SQTIHQWPATLVQPVGSPLSLECTVEGTSNPNLYWYRQAAGRGLQLLFYSVGIGQISSEVPQNLSASRPQDRQFILSSKKLLLSDSGFYLCAWNTSGGTGELFFGEGSRLTVL.

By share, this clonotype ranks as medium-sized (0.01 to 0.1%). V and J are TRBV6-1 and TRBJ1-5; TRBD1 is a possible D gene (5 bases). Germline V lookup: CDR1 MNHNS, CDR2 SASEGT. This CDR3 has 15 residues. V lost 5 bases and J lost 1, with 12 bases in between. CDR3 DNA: TGTGCCAGCAGTTATAGGGGTCCGAGCAATCAGCCCCAGCATTTT. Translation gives CASSYRGPSNQPQHF.

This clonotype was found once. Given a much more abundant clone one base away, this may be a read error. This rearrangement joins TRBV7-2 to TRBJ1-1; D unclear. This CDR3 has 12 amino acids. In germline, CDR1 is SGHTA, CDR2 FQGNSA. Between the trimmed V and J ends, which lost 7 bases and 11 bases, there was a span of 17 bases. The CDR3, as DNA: TGTGCCAGCATCCCGACGGGGATTTGGGCTTTCTTT. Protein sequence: CASIPTGIWAFF.

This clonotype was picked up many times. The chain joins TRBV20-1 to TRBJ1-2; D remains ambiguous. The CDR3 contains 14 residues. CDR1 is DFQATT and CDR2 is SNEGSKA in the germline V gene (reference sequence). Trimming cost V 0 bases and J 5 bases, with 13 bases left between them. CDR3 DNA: TGCAGTGCTAGAGATCGGCCAGTGATATATGGCTACACCTTC. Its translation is CSARDRPVIYGYTF.

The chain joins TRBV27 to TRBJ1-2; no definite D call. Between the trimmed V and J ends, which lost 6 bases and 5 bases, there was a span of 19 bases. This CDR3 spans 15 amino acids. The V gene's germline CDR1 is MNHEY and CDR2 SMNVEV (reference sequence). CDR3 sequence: CASSVLSVLAYGYTF. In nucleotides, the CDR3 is TGTGCCAGCAGCGTATTATCCGTACTCGCGTATGGCTACACCTTC.

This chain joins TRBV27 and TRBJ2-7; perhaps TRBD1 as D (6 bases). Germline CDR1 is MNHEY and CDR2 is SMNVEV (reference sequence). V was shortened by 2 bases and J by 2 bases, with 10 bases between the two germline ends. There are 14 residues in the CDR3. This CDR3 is CASSLGTRTYEQYF. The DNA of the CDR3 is TGTGCCAGCAGTTTAGGGACAAGAACCTACGAGCAGTACTTC.

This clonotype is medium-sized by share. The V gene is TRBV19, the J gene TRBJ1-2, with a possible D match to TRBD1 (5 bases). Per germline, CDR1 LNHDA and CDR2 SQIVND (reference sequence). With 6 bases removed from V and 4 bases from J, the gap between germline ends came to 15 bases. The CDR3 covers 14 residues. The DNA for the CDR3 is TGTGCCAGTAGGGCCGGGACGGAGGTCTATGGCTACACCTTC. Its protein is CASRAGTEVYGYTF.

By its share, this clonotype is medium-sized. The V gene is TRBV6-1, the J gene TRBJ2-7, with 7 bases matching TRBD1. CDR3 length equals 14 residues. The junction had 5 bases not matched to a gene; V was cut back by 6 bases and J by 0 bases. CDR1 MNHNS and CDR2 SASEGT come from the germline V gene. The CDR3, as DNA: TGTGCCAGCAGACAGGGGTCGAACTCCTACGAGCAGTACTTC. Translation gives CASRQGSNSYEQYF.

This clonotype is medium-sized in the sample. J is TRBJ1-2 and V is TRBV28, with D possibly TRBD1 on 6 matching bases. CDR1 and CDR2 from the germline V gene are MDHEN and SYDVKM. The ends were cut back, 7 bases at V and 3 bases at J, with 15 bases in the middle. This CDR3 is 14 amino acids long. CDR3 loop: CASIETGIDYGYTF. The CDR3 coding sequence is TGTGCCAGCATTGAAACAGGGATCGACTATGGCTACACCTTC.

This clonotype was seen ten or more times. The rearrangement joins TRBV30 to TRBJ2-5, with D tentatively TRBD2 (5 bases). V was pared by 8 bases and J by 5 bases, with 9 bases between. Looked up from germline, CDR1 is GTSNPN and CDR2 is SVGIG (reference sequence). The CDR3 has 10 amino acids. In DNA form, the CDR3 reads TGTGCCCGAGGGCGGGAGACCCAGTACTTC. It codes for CARGRETQYF.

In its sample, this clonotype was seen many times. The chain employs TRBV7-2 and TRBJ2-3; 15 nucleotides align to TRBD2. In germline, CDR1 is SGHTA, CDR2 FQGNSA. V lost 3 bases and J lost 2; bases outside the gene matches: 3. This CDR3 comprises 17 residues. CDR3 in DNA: TGTGCCAGCAGCTTGGGACTAGCGGGAGGAGACACAGATACGCAGTATTTT. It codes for CASSLGLAGGDTDTQYF.

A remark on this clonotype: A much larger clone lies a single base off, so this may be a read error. The CDR3 sequence is CASSFLLAYNEQFF. DNA for the CDR3: TGTGCCAGCAGCTTTCTACTAGCCTACAATGAGCAGTTCTTC. The rearrangement uses TRBV5-4 and TRBJ2-1; perhaps TRBD2 as D (5 bases). With 2 bases removed from V and 2 bases from J, the gap between germline ends came to 8 bases. The CDR3 runs 14 residues. Per the germline V gene, CDR1 is SGHNT and CDR2 is YYREEE (reference sequence).

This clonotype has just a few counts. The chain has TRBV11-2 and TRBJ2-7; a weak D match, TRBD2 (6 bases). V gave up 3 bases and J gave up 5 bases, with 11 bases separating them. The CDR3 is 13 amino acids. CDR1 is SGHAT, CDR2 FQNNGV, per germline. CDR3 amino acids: CASSFSGSDEQYF. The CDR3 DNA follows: TGTGCCAGCAGCTTTTCCGGGAGCGACGAGCAGTACTTC.

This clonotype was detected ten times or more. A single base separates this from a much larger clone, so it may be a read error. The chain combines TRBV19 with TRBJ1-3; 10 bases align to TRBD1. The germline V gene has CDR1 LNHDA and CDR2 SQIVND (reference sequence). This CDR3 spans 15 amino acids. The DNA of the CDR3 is TGTGCCAGTACCAGACAGGGGGCGGGAGGAAGCACCATATATTTT. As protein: CASTRQGAGGSTIYF.

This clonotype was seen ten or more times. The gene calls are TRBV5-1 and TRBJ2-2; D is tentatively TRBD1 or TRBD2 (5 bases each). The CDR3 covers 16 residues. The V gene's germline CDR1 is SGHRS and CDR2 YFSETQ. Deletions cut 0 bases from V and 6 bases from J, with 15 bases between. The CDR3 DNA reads TGCGCCAGCAGCTTGGGAGGGGCGGCGGTCGCCGGGGAGCTGTTTTTT. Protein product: CASSLGGAAVAGELFF. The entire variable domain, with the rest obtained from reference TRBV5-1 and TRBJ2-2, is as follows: KAGVTQTPRYLIKTRGQQVTLSCSPISGHRSVSWYQQTPGQGLQFLFEYFSETQRNKGNFPGRFSGRQFSNSRSEMNVSTLELGDSALYLCASSLGGAAVAGELFFGEGSRLTVL.

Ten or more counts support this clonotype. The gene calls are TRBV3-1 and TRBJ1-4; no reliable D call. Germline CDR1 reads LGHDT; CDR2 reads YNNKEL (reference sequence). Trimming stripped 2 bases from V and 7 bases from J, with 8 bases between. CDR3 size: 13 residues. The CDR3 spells CASSQRQAEKLFF. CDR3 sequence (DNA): TGTGCCAGCAGCCAACGGCAGGCTGAAAAACTGTTTTTT.

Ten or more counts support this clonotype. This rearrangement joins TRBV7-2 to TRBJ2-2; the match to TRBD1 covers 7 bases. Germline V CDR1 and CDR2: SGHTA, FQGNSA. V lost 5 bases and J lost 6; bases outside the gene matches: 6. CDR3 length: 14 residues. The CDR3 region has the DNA TGTGCCAGCAGCGTTACCGGGACAGCCGGGGAGCTGTTTTTT. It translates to CASSVTGTAGELFF.

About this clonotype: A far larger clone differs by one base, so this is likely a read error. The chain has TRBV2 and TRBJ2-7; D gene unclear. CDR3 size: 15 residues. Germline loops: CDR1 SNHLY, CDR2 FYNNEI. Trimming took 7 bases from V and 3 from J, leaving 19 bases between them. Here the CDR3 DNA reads TGTGCCAGCATCCCGGAGTTTTCCCGTCACTACGAGCAGTACTTC. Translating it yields CASIPEFSRHYEQYF.

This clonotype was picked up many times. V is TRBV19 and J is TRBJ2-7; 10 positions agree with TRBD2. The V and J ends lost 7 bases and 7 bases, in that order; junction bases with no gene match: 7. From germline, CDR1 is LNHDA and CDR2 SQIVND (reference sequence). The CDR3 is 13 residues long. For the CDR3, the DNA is TGTGCCAGTATGGCTAGCGGGAGTTGGGAGCAGTACTTC. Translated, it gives CASMASGSWEQYF.

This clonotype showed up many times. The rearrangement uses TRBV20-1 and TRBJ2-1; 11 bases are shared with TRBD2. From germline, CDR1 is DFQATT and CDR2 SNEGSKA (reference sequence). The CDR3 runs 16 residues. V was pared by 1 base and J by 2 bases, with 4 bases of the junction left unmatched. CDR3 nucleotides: TGCAGTGCTAGAGTGGGGACTAGCGGCACCTACAATGAGCAGTTCTTC. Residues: CSARVGTSGTYNEQFF.

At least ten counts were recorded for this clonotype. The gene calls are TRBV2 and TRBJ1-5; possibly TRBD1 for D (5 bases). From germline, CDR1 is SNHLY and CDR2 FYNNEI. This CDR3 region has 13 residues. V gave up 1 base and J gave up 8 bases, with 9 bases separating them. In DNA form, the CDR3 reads TGTGCCAGCAGTGAAGAGTGGGGGGAGCCCCAGCATTTT. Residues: CASSEEWGEPQHF.

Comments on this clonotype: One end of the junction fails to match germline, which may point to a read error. CDR3 sequence: CASSSLAGGPTGELFF. The CDR3, as DNA: TGTGCTAGCAGCTCACTAGCGGGAGGTCCCACCGGGGAGCTGTTTTTT. The V and J genes are TRBV7-7 and TRBJ2-2; 12 bases agree with TRBD2. The CDR3 has 16 residues. Germline V gene sequence: CDR1 SSHAT, CDR2 FNYEAQ (reference sequence). The full variable domain, its missing parts supplied by reference TRBV7-7 and TRBJ2-2, is GAGVSQSPRYKVTKRGQDVTLRCDPISSHATLYWYQQALGQGPEFLTYFNYEAQPDKSGLPSDRFSAERPEGSISTLTIQRTEQRDSAMYRCASSSLAGGPTGELFFGEGSRLTVL.

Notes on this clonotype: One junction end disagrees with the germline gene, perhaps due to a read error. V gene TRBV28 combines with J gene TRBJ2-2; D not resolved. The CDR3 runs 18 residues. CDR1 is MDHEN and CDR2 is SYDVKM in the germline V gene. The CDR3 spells CATSLSSAIGSFDGELFF. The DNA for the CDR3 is TGTGCCACCAGTTTAAGTTCTGCGATTGGCAGTTTTGACGGGGAGCTGTTTTTT.

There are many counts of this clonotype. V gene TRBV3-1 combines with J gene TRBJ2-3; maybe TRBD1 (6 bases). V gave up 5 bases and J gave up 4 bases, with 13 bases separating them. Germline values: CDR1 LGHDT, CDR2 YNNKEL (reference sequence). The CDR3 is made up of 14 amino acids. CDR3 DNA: TGTGCCAGCAGCTCCCGTGAGGGGGCAGATACGCAGTATTTT. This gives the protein CASSSREGADTQYF.